These 17 T cell receptor beta chains share one sample of origin, sequenced in a study of T cells in Graves' hyperthyroidism and ophthalmopathy. The source material, RNA transcripts, was used to amplify TCR beta CDR3 regions. First-round RT-PCR with HTBI primers amplified the TCR CDR3 region. TCRdb re-called the multiplex PCR reads with MiXCR, one entry per CDR3 protein. The sample has 550,000 to 700,000 distinct CDR3 sequences; about half are singletons. The material sequenced was peripheral blood or thyroid tissue (not recorded which). The receptor set was obtained from an adult woman with Graves' disease, either hyperthyroidism or ophthalmopathy (not recorded which).

The chain is built from TRBV11-3 and TRBJ2-5; 8 bases fit TRBD1. Germline CDR1 SGHNT, CDR2 YENEEA. The CDR3 runs 15 residues. V shed 6 bases and J 4 bases; nucleotides not matched to a gene: 10. The CDR3 DNA sequence: TGTGCCAGCAGTCCTGACGGACAGGGAGGAGAGACCCAGTACTTC. Protein product: CASSPDGQGGETQYF.

The table lists this clonotype with a few counts. The chain combines TRBV20-1 with TRBJ2-5; TRBD2 might be the D (6 bases). This CDR3 is 13 amino acids long. CDR1 and CDR2 from the germline V gene are DFQATT and SNEGSKA (reference sequence). Deletions cut 4 bases from V and 0 bases from J, with 9 bases between. The CDR3: CSANRDYQETQYF. DNA of the CDR3: TGCAGTGCTAACCGGGACTACCAAGAGACCCAGTACTTC.

Comments on this clonotype: At one end the junction does not follow the germline gene, possibly because of a read error. The rearrangement joins TRBV5-6 to TRBJ1-2; D call uncertain. Germline V gives CDR1 SGHDT, CDR2 YYEEEE. The CDR3 spans 14 residues. The CDR3 protein is CASSPAGRNYGYTF. The CDR3, as DNA: TGTGCCAGCAGCCCGGCGGGCAGGAACTACGGCTACACCTTC.

The rearrangement links TRBV20-1 to TRBJ2-7; no reliable D call. Deletions cut 1 base from V and 0 bases from J, with 13 bases between. This CDR3 is built from 15 residues. Germline V lookup: CDR1 DFQATT, CDR2 SNEGSKA (reference sequence). CDR3 region: CSARGASTYSYEQYF. The CDR3 bases are TGCAGTGCTAGAGGGGCCTCAACTTACTCCTACGAGCAGTACTTC.

Regarding this clonotype: At one end the junction does not follow the germline gene, possibly because of a read error. The V gene is TRBV29-1, the J gene TRBJ2-7; the match to TRBD1 covers 9 bases. This CDR3 has 15 amino acids. Germline-derived CDR1 and CDR2 are SQVTM and ANQGSEA. The CDR3 reads CASSTSGTGTYEQYF. CDR3 nucleotide sequence: TGTGCCAGTAGTACCTCCGGGACAGGGACCTACGAGCAGTACTTC.

This clonotype was observed many times. The chain couples TRBV20-1 to TRBJ2-5; unclear D gene. CDR1 is DFQATT, CDR2 SNEGSKA, per germline (reference sequence). V shed 0 bases and J shed 0 bases, with 8 bases lying between them. The CDR3 sequence is 14 residues long. CDR3 nucleotides: TGCAGTGCTAGAGATCCCTTAGACCAAGAGACCCAGTACTTC. It yields the protein CSARDPLDQETQYF.

V usage is TRBV15 and J usage is TRBJ2-7; tentatively, D is TRBD2 (5 bases). In germline, CDR1 is LNHNV, CDR2 YYDKDF (reference sequence). The CDR3 covers 14 residues. V shed 1 base and J shed 3 bases, with 10 bases lying between them. The CDR3 DNA sequence: TGTGCCACCAGCAGAGGGGGAGTTGGCTACGAGCAGTACTTC. Its protein product is CATSRGGVGYEQYF.

The V and J genes are TRBV5-1 and TRBJ2-2; a weak D match, TRBD2 (5 bases). The V gene lost 4 bases and the J gene lost 5 bases, with 15 bases spanning the gap. The CDR3 spans 15 residues. Germline V gene lookup returns CDR1 SGHRS and CDR2 YFSETQ. The CDR3 DNA follows: TGCGCCAGCAGCCGGTACGCGGGTGGTACCGGGGAGCTGTTTTTT. Its translation is CASSRYAGGTGELFF.

The chain links TRBV11-2 to TRBJ1-4, with D possibly being TRBD1 (6 bases). The germline V and J ends were trimmed by 5 bases and 5 bases, with 9 bases remaining between them. The CDR3 length is 13 residues. Germline V CDR1 and CDR2: SGHAT, FQNNGV. The CDR3 here is CASSEGENEKLFF. The CDR3 region has the DNA TGTGCCAGCAGCGAGGGGGAGAATGAAAAACTGTTTTTT. Complete variable domain (other parts from reference TRBV11-2 and TRBJ1-4): EAGVAQSPRYKIIEKRQSVAFWCNPISGHATLYWYQQILGQGPKLLIQFQNNGVVDDSQLPKDRFSAERLKGVDSTLKIQPAKLEDSAVYLCASSEGENEKLFFGSGTQLSVL.

The chain combines TRBV6-4 with TRBJ1-2, with D hard to call. V lost 4 bases and J 9 bases, leaving 9 bases between the germline ends. This CDR3 contains 11 residues. CDR1 and CDR2 from the germline V gene are MRHNA and SNTAGT. CDR3: CASSVSGSYTF. CDR3 nucleotides: TGTGCCAGCAGTGTATCTGGGAGCTACACCTTC.

This clonotype was recorded many times. The chain is built from TRBV20-1 and TRBJ1-5; D unclear. V was cut by 1 base and J by 5 bases, with 15 bases left in between. The CDR3 runs to 15 residues. Germline lookup yields CDR1 DFQATT and CDR2 SNEGSKA (reference sequence). The CDR3 protein is CSARVGSRVDQPQHF. CDR3 in DNA: TGCAGTGCTAGAGTCGGGTCCCGGGTCGATCAGCCCCAGCATTTT.

The chain employs TRBV7-2 and TRBJ1-1; TRBD1 agrees at 8 bases. Germline CDR1 SGHTA, CDR2 FQGNSA. CDR3 length: 14 amino acids. The V and J ends lost 6 bases and 3 bases, in that order; junction bases with no gene match: 6. CDR3 nucleotide sequence: TGTGCCAGCAGTATCCGGACAGGGCACACTGAAGCTTTCTTT. Amino acids: CASSIRTGHTEAFF.

As for this clonotype: This may stem from a read error, because a much larger clone lies one nucleotide away. The CDR3 does not close with the conserved phenylalanine or tryptophan, likely indicating a read error. It is unclear where the CDR3 begins or ends on the DNA, so no DNA is shown, and the CDR3 is as TCRdb lists it. The chain employs TRBV30 and TRBJ1-2. The length of the CDR3 is 14 amino acids, counting both ends. The V gene's germline CDR1 is GTSNPN and CDR2 SVGIG (reference sequence). The CDR3 loop is CACSVRSPLYGYTC.

Ten or more counts support this clonotype. The V gene is TRBV19, the J gene TRBJ1-1; no clear D gene. Trimming pared 7 bases from V and 1 base from J, leaving 7 bases between. Germline V lookup: CDR1 LNHDA, CDR2 SQIVND (reference sequence). This CDR3 is built from 12 residues. In DNA, the CDR3 is TGTGCCAGTACCTTGGGGAACACTGAAGCTTTCTTT. Protein sequence: CASTLGNTEAFF.

Comments on this clonotype: Here the CDR3 omits its conserved ending phenylalanine or tryptophan, so a read error is the likely source. The DNA is left out, because the CDR3 cannot be placed on it with certainty; the CDR3 is given as TCRdb lists it. The rearrangement uses TRBV11-2 and TRBJ2-6. The CDR3 spans 9 amino acids, including both terminal residues. Per the germline V gene, CDR1 is SGHAT and CDR2 is FQNNGV. The CDR3 loop is CASSLGRTS.

In this sample, this clonotype turned up once. The chain links TRBV29-1 to TRBJ2-5; D is perhaps TRBD2 (5 bases). Germline V gene data show CDR1 as SQVTM and CDR2 as ANQGSEA. Trimming stripped 4 bases from V and 5 bases from J, with 8 bases between. The CDR3 covers 11 residues. As DNA, the CDR3 is TGCAGCGTTGCTTGGGAGGAGACCCAGTACTTC. Protein product: CSVAWEETQYF. Full variable domain (missing parts from reference TRBV29-1 and TRBJ2-5): SAVISQKPSRDICQRGTSLTIQCQVDSQVTMMFWYRQQPGQSLTLIATANQGSEATYESGFVIDKFPISRPNLTFSTLTVSNMSPEDSSIYLCSVAWEETQYFGPGTRLLVL.

This clonotype was counted at least ten times. V gene TRBV12-3 or TRBV12-4 combines with J gene TRBJ2-7; 14 nucleotides align to TRBD2. The CDR3 totals 15 residues. V lost 6 bases and J lost 5; bases outside the gene matches: 6. The CDR3 DNA is TGTGCCAGCAGGGCCTGGACTAGCGGGAGGAACGAGCAGTACTTC. Translating gives CASRAWTSGRNEQYF.